This T cell receptor (beta chain) was sequenced in a study of T cell repertoires in cytomegalovirus infection. Across the study: It can be stated that public TCR beta signatures indicated CMV infection as well as a matching HLA type.

Germline CDR1 is ENHRY and CDR2 is SYGVKD. V was cut by 3 bases and J by 0 bases, with 8 bases left in between. The CDR3 length is 15 residues. Study conclusions and caveats: CMV-specific TCR beta clonotypes restricted by HLA-C dominated the ex vivo response.

This clonotype was observed at least ten times. Its antigen is unknown. TCRdb re-analysed the reads in MiXCR, keeping a single row per CDR3 protein. The profile shows hundreds of thousands of distinct CDR3 sequences, approximately 8.9% of them singletons. The chain carries TRBV10-3 and TRBJ2-2, with D unresolved. Source material: PBMCs. The clonotype was recovered from a human donor in good health (CMV status not recorded). Some clones in this sample may be carry-over from other donors' samples. CDR3 in DNA: TGTGCCATCAGTGAAACCGGGTCGAACACCGGGGAGCTGTTTTTT. Translating gives CAISETGSNTGELFF.